Listed here are 11 T cell receptor beta chains from one sample, sequenced in a study of tumor and adjacent non-tumor tissue in lung cancer. The library came from three nested PCR rounds adapted from ARM-PCR protocols. TCRdb reprocessed the multiplex PCR reads with MiXCR, giving one entry per CDR3 protein. The data show approximately 80,000 distinct CDR3 sequences, around 80% seen once. RNA was extracted from bulk tissue without any cell sorting. More than 3 cm separated this lung sample from the edge of the tumor. Material for sequencing was distant non-tumor lung tissue. All receptors derive from a man aged 55 to 70 with non-small cell lung cancer.

To note about this clonotype: The conserved closing phenylalanine or tryptophan is absent in this CDR3, likely reflecting a read error. The limits of the CDR3 on the DNA are not certain, so only TCRdb's listed CDR3 is given. The CDR3 sequence is CASSLVPKDRPSGVNVLSY. The chain uses TRBV11-2 and TRBJ2-6; the table's TRBD1 call for D was not verified on the DNA. Germline V gives CDR1 SGHAT, CDR2 FQNNGV. The CDR3 adds up to 19 amino acids, both ends counted.

This rearrangement joins TRBV10-3 to TRBJ2-1; 10 bases line up with TRBD2. The germline CDR1 and CDR2 sequences are ENHRY and SYGVKD. The V and J ends lost 2 bases and 4 bases, in that order; junction bases with no gene match: 5. The CDR3 runs 16 residues. DNA of the CDR3: TGTGCCATCAGTGAGGGTCTAGCGGGGGTTTACAATGAGCAGTTCTTC. This translates into CAISEGLAGVYNEQFF.

The V call is TRBV11-1, the J call TRBJ1-4; D not resolved. Germline V gene sequence: CDR1 SGHAT, CDR2 FQDESV (reference sequence). V lost 10 bases, J lost 7 bases, and 22 bases lay in between. The CDR3 is 15 residues long. DNA for the CDR3: TGTGCCAACAGTGGTGGTTCCTCCCGACGTGAAAAACTGTTTTTT. The encoded protein is CANSGGSSRREKLFF.

About this clonotype itself: Sequence at one end of the junction differs from germline and may be a read error. The V gene is TRBV11-2, the J gene TRBJ2-2; D is perhaps TRBD1 or TRBD2 (5 bases each). The CDR3 spans 17 residues. CDR1 and CDR2 (germline): SGHAT, FQNNGV. CDR3: CASSLASGGTNTGKLFF. The CDR3 DNA reads as TGTGCCAGCAGCTTAGCTAGTGGTGGGACGAACACCGGGAAGCTGTTTTTT.

A note on this clonotype: A junction boundary mismatches the germline segment, possibly from a read error. The chain links TRBV12-3 or TRBV12-4 to TRBJ2-3; 9 nucleotides line up with TRBD1. The CDR3 spans 14 residues. The CDR3 DNA is TGTGACAGCAGCACTTCTACAGGGGGCTCCTTGAGGTATTTT. The encoded protein is CDSSTSTGGSLRYF.

Remarks on this clonotype: A much larger clone sits a single nucleotide away, making a read error possible. The genes are TRBV13 and TRBJ2-5; possible D gene TRBD1, 6 bases. The germline V gene encodes CDR1 PRHDT and CDR2 FYEKMQ (reference sequence). The CDR3 length is 12 residues. Trimming took off 5 bases at V and 9 bases at J, with 13 bases between the two ends. Here the CDR3 DNA reads TGTGCCAGCAGCCCCAGTGAGGGGGCCCAGTACTTC. It encodes CASSPSEGAQYF.

The genes are TRBV20-1 and TRBJ2-7; 8 positions match TRBD2. The germline V gene has CDR1 DFQATT and CDR2 SNEGSKA (reference sequence). J was trimmed by 13 bases and V by 6 bases; bases with no gene match: 14. The CDR3 spans 12 residues. The chain's CDR3 is CSASLERGLQYF. The CDR3 nucleotides read TGCAGTGCAAGTCTCGAGCGGGGGCTGCAATACTTC.

The genes are TRBV20-1 and TRBJ2-7; 8 bases map to TRBD2. V lost 6 bases, J lost 4 bases, and 11 bases stayed unmatched. Germline V CDR1 and CDR2: DFQATT, SNEGSKA (reference sequence). The length of the CDR3 is 14 residues. Here the CDR3 DNA reads TGCAGTGCCAGGATTACCGGGAGGGCTTACGAGCAGTACTTC. It codes for CSARITGRAYEQYF.

Regarding this clonotype: Mismatch with germline at one junction end may stem from a read error. The chain combines TRBV11-3 with TRBJ2-5, with TRBD1 as a possible D gene (6 bases). From germline, CDR1 is SGHNT and CDR2 YENEEA. This CDR3 is 14 amino acids long. The CDR3 loop is CVSRLVQGQETQYF. The CDR3 DNA reads TGTGTCAGCAGATTAGTACAGGGCCAAGAGACCCAGTACTTC.

Worth noting for this clonotype: A junction end diverges from the germline sequence, so it may reflect a read error. The V gene is TRBV12-3 or TRBV12-4, the J gene TRBJ1-1; weak D call: TRBD1 (5 bases). This CDR3 has 15 amino acids. For the CDR3, the DNA is TGTGCCACCAGTTTCCCAGGGATACTGAACACTCAAGCTATCTTT. It encodes CATSFPGILNTQAIF.

Regarding this clonotype: One base away lies a much larger clone, so this may be a sequencing read error. V usage is TRBV29-1 and J usage is TRBJ1-6; 8 nucleotides agree with TRBD1. CDR3 size: 16 residues. Germline lookup yields CDR1 SQVTM and CDR2 ANQGSEA. The CDR3 region has the DNA TGCAACGTTTATCCAGGGGGCATGTACGGTAATTCACCCCTCCACTTT. Encoded protein: CNVYPGGMYGNSPLHF.